A selection of T cell receptor beta chains follows, all from one sample in a study of T cell changes during pregnancy in multiple sclerosis. The table came from immunoSEQ multiplex PCR; TCRdb's copy has only in-frame clones and leaves some out. The repertoire includes 70,000 to 80,000 clones, roughly nine tenths of them detected once, and approximately 3.4% sits in the top ten. The sequenced sample was peripheral blood, obtained before pregnancy. These receptors were obtained from a female donor with multiple sclerosis, enrolled in a pregnancy study. The CDR3 runs from the conserved cysteine through the conserved F or W. The order of the fields is D gene, clone size, V gene, J gene, CDR3 DNA, CDR3 protein. A D gene is named only where the DNA matches it firmly. A clone size is listed for some rows: how often the clone was seen (once, few, many), or a class if it is expanded.

>TRBD2|once|TRBV5-1|TRBJ2-1
TGCGCCAGCAGCTTGTCTACTAGCGGGAGCTACAATGAGCAGTTCTTC
CASSLSTSGSYNEQFF
>-|-|TRBV10-3|TRBJ1-1
TGTGCCAGTTGTAAAGGAGTATTGAACACTGAAGCTTTCTTT
CASCKGVLNTEAFF
>TRBD2|-|TRBV27|TRBJ2-1
TGTGCCAGCAGCTCTACTCCTAGCGGGGGTTACAATGAGCAGTTCTTC
CASSSTPSGGYNEQFF
>-|-|TRBV27|TRBJ1-2
TGTGCCAGCAGTATCTCAGGTACTAACTATGGCTACACCTTC
CASSISGTNYGYTF
>TRBD1|-|TRBV10-3|TRBJ1-2
TGTGCCATAGACAGGGGTGGTAACGGCTACACCTTC
CAIDRGGNGYTF
>TRBD2|-|TRBV5-1|TRBJ2-3
TGCGCCAGCAGCCCGGGACTAGTCACAGATACGCAGTATTTT
CASSPGLVTDTQYF
>-|-|TRBV6-1|TRBJ1-2
TGTGCCAGCAGTGAACTTACAGGTGGGGGCTACACCTTC
CASSELTGGGYTF
>TRBD2|-|TRBV7-7|TRBJ2-1
TGTGCCAGCAGCTTATCTAGCGGGGGACACAATGAGCAGTTCTTC
CASSLSSGGHNEQFF
>-|-|TRBV9|TRBJ1-5
TGTGCCAGCAGCGTAACGGGGGGTCTCAATCAGCCCCAGCATTTT
CASSVTGGLNQPQHF
>-|-|TRBV6-1|TRBJ2-7
TGTGCCAGCAGGACTGCGAGCTCCTACGAGCAGTACTTC
CASRTASSYEQYF
>-|-|TRBV25-1|TRBJ2-2
TGTGCCTATCGAACAGAGAACACCGGGGAGCTGTTTTTT
CAYRTENTGELFF
>TRBD2|-|TRBV30|TRBJ2-5
TGTGCCTGGAGTATCCCAGCGGGAGAAGAGACCCAGTACTTC
CAWSIPAGEETQYF
>TRBD1|-|TRBV28|TRBJ2-7
TGTGCCAGCAGTTCGTTACCGGACAGGTCCCATCGGCAGTACTTC
CASSSLPDRSHRQYF
>-|-|TRBV19|TRBJ1-1
TGTGCCAGTACTTATTCCCGACTCACGACCCACGCTGAAGCTTTCTTT
CASTYSRLTTHAEAFF
>-|-|TRBV7-9|TRBJ2-1
TGTGCCAGCGGTATGGGCCAGTACAATGAGCAGTTCTTC
CASGMGQYNEQFF
>TRBD1|-|TRBV18|TRBJ1-4
TGTGCCAGCTCACCGGTCGGGGGACAGAATAATGAAAAACTGTTTTTT
CASSPVGGQNNEKLFF
>TRBD2|once|TRBV5-4|TRBJ2-5
TGTGCCAGCAGCCAGCCCGCGGGTGCTAGCGGGGGCCAAGAGACCCAGTACTTC
CASSQPAGASGGQETQYF
>-|-|TRBV6-1|TRBJ1-1
TGTGCCAGCCTCGACAGCCGGAACACTGAAGCTTTCTTT
CASLDSRNTEAFF
>-|-|TRBV19|TRBJ2-1
TGTGCCAGTAGTATTCTCAACACCAATGAGCAGTTCTTC
CASSILNTNEQFF
>-|-|TRBV30|TRBJ1-5
TGTGCCTGGAGTGGCGTACAGGGATCAGGACAGCCCCAGCATTTT
CAWSGVQGSGQPQHF
>TRBD1|-|TRBV5-4|TRBJ2-3
TGTGCCAGCAGCCTAACAACAGGGGCCCGGATGAATACGCAGTATTTT
CASSLTTGARMNTQYF
>TRBD2|-|TRBV7-9|TRBJ2-3
TGTGCCAGCAGCTTAGCGGGAGGGCCCTTGACGCAGTATTTT
CASSLAGGPLTQYF
>-|few|TRBV7-8|TRBJ2-7
TGTGCCAGCAAACAAGCGACAGGAGATTCAACCTACGAGCAGTACTTC
CASKQATGDSTYEQYF
>-|-|TRBV21-1|TRBJ1-5
TGTGCCAGCAGCAAGACAGGCTATAGCAATCAGCCCCAGCATTTT
CASSKTGYSNQPQHF
>TRBD1|once|TRBV5-1|TRBJ1-1
TGCGCCAGCAGCTCCCCCGGGACAGGGGCGGGGGCTTTCTTT
CASSSPGTGAGAFF
>TRBD2|-|TRBV4-3|TRBJ2-1
TGCGCCAGCAGCCCAAGACCCCCGGGGGGGGGCCTGAATGAGCAGTTCTTC
CASSPRPPGGGLNEQFF
>TRBD1|-|TRBV4-3|TRBJ2-5
TGCGCCAGCAGCCCCGGGACAGGGAGGGAGACCCAGTACTTC
CASSPGTGRETQYF
>TRBD2|-|TRBV19|TRBJ2-1
TGTGCCAGTAGTATCCTGCCTGCGGGGGATTACAATGAGCAGTTCTTC
CASSILPAGDYNEQFF
>-|-|TRBV7-9|TRBJ1-3
TGTGCCAGCAGACCCAGCTCTGGAAACACCATATATTTT
CASRPSSGNTIYF
>-|-|TRBV11-2|TRBJ2-5
TGTGCCAGCAGCTTGGGAGCAAGGTCCGCGGGAGAGACCCAGTACTTC
CASSLGARSAGETQYF
>TRBD2|-|TRBV9|TRBJ2-7
TGTGCCAGCAGCGGTGAATCGGGAGGGCCCGCCGAGCAGTACTTC
CASSGESGGPAEQYF
>TRBD1|-|TRBV6-5|TRBJ1-2
TGTGCCAGCAGTAACCGACAGGGAGGTGGCTACACCTTC
CASSNRQGGGYTF
>-|few|TRBV18|TRBJ2-1
TGTGCCAGCTCACCAGTTACCTACAATGAGCAGTTCTTC
CASSPVTYNEQFF
>TRBD1|-|TRBV19|TRBJ1-3
TGTGCCAGTAGCCGGGACAGGGGGACTGGAAACACCATATATTTT
CASSRDRGTGNTIYF
>TRBD2|-|TRBV19|TRBJ2-3
TGTGCCAGTAGTGGGGGACTAGCAGGGGAAACGCAGTATTTT
CASSGGLAGETQYF
>TRBD2|-|TRBV7-7|TRBJ2-1
TGTGCCAGCAGCCTCGGGGGGTCCAATGAGCAGTTCTTC
CASSLGGSNEQFF
>-|-|TRBV4-1|TRBJ1-2
TGCGCCAGCAGCCAAGATTTCGACAGGCGGTACTATGGCTACACCTTC
CASSQDFDRRYYGYTF
>-|few|TRBV5-1|TRBJ2-7
TGCGCCAGCAGCTTGGGGGGCTCCGCCTACGAGCAGTACTTC
CASSLGGSAYEQYF
>TRBD1|-|TRBV10-3|TRBJ1-2
TGTGCCATCAGTGAGTTCGGACAGGAACGCGGCTACACCTTC
CAISEFGQERGYTF
>TRBD2|-|TRBV19|TRBJ2-3
TGTGCCAGTAGCGCCGGGACTAGCGGGAGGGCCAGCACAGATACGCAGTATTTT
CASSAGTSGRASTDTQYF
>TRBD1|-|TRBV28|TRBJ1-2
TGTGCCAGCAGTGACACAGGGGGCCAGGGCCTATATGGCTACACCTTC
CASSDTGGQGLYGYTF
>-|-|TRBV6-5|TRBJ1-1
TGTGCCAGCAGTTACTCGAGTCCCAGGGTGAACACTGAAGCTTTCTTT
CASSYSSPRVNTEAFF
>TRBD1|-|TRBV29-1|TRBJ1-4
TGCAGCGTTGTAGGACAGGCAGGAGGAAAACTGTTTTTT
CSVVGQAGGKLFF